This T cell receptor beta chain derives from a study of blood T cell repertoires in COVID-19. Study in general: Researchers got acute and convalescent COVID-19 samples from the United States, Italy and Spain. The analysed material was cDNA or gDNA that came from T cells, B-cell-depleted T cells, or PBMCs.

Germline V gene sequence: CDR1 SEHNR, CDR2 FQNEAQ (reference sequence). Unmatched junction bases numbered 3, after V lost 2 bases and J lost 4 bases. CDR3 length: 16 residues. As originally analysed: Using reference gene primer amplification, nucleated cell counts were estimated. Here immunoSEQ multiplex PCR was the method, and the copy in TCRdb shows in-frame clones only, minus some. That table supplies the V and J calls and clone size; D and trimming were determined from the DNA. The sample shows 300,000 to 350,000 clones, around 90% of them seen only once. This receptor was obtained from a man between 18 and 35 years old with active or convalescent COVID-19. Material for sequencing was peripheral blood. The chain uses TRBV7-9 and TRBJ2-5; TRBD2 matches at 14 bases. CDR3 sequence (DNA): TGTGCCAGCAGCTTACTCGGACTAGCGGGGGGAGAGACCCAGTACTTC. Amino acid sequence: CASSLLGLAGGETQYF.